The 3 T cell receptor beta chains presented below share a single source sample, sequenced in a study of vaccination and CD4 T cells after COVID-19. Their antigens are not known. Cultured CD4+ T-cell DNA underwent Oncomine TCR Beta short-read sequencing. One entry per CDR3 protein, called by TCRdb with MiXCR from the PCR reads. The data contain about 9,500 distinct CDR3 sequences, 68% of them singletons. Treatment here: approximately 9-day PBMC culture with coronavirus spike peptide pools or control peptides (ViraFEST assay). The sequencing here drew on CD4+ T cells from blood, cultured in vitro, taken before SARS-CoV-2 vaccination. Receptor source: a human donor who had recovered from COVID-19.

J is TRBJ2-7 and V is TRBV6-4; 8 bases align to TRBD1. Trimming removed 7 bases from V and 2 bases from J; junction bases left unmatched: 7. The CDR3 runs to 14 residues. Per germline, CDR1 MRHNA and CDR2 SNTAGT. The CDR3 loop reads CASMGDRPTYEQYF. CDR3 nucleotides: TGTGCCAGCATGGGGGACAGGCCTACCTACGAGCAGTACTTC.

The chain recombines TRBV20-1 with TRBJ2-7; D uncertain. Germline CDR1 reads DFQATT; CDR2 reads SNEGSKA (reference sequence). This CDR3 has 12 amino acids. Trimming stripped 1 base from V and 9 bases from J, with 13 bases between. In DNA, the CDR3 is TGCAGTGCTAGAGCAAGTAGTGTCGGGCAGTACTTC. Amino acids: CSARASSVGQYF.

This clonotype showed up just a few times. The CDR3 nucleotides read TGTGCCAGCAGTTTACCAGGGGATTTGGGAGATACGCAGTATTTT. Translating it yields CASSLPGDLGDTQYF. This chain uses TRBV28 with TRBJ2-3; weak D call: TRBD1 (6 bases). This CDR3 has 15 amino acids. Germline V lookup: CDR1 MDHEN, CDR2 SYDVKM. Trimming pared 2 bases from V and 5 bases from J, leaving 14 bases between.